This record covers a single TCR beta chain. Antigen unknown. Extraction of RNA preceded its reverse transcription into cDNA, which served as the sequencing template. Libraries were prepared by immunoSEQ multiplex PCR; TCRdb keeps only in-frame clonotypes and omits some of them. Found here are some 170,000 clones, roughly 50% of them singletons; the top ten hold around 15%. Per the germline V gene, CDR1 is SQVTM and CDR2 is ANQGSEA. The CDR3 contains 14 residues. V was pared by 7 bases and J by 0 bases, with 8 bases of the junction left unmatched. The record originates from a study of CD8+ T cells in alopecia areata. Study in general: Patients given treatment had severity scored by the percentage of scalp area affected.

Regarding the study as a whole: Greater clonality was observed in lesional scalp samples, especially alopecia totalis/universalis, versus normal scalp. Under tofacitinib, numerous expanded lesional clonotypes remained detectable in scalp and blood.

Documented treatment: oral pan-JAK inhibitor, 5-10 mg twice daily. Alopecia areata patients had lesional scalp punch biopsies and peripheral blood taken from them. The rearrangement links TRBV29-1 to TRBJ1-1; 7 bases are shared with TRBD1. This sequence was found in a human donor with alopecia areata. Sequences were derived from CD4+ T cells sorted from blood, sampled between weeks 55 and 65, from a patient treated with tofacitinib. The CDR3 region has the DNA TGCAGCGGGTCACAGGGGCCTATGAACACTGAAGCTTTCTTT. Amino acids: CSGSQGPMNTEAFF.